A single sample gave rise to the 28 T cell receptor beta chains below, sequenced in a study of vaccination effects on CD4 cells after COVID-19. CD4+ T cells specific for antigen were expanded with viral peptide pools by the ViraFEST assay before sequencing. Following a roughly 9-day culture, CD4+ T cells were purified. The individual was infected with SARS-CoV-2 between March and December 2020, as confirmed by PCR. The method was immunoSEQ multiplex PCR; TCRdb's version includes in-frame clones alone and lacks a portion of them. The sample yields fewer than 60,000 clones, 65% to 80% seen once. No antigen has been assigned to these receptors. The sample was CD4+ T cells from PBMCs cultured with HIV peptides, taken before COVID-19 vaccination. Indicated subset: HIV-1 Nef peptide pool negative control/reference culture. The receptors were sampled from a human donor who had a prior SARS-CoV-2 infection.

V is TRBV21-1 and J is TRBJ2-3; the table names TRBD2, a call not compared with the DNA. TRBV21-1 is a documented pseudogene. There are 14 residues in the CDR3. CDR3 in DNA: TGTGCCAGCCAAAGGACTCGCGAGGCAGATACGCAGTATTTT. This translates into CASQRTREADTQYF.

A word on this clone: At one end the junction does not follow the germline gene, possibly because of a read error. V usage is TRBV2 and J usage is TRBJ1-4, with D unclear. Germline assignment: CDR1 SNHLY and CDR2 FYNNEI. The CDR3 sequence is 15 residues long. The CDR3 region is CASSEALRTHEKLFF. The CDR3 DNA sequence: TGTGCCAGCAGTGAAGCGCTCAGAACTCATGAAAAACTGTTTTTT.

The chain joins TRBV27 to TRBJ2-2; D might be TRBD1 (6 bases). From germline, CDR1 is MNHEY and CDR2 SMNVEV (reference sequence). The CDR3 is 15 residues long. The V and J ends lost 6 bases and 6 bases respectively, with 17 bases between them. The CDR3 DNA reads TGTGCCAGCAGCCAACGACAGGATGGTGCCGGGGAGCTGTTTTTT. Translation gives CASSQRQDGAGELFF.

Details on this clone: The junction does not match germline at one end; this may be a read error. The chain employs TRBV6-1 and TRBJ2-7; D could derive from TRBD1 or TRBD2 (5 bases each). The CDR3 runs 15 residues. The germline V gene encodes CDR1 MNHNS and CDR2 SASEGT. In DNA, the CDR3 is TGTGCCAGCAGAGAAGCCGGGACCGCGGGCTACGAGCAGTACTTC. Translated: CASREAGTAGYEQYF.

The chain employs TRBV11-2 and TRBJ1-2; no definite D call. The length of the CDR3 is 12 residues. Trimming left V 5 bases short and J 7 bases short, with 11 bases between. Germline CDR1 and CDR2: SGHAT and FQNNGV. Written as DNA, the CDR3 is TGTGCCAGCAGCCGAGGAGGTCGTGGCTACACCTTC. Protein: CASSRGGRGYTF.

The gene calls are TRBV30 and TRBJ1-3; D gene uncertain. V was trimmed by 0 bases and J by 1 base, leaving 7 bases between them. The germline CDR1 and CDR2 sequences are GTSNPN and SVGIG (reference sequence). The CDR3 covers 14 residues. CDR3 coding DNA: TGTGCCTGGAGTGTAATGGGGTCTGGAAACACCATATATTTT. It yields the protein CAWSVMGSGNTIYF.

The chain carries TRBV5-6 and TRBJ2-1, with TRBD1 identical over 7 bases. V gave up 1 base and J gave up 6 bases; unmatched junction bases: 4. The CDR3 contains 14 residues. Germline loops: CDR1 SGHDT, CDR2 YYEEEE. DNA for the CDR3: TGTGCCAGCAGCTTGAGGGGGCCCCCCAATGAGCAGTTCTTC. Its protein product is CASSLRGPPNEQFF.

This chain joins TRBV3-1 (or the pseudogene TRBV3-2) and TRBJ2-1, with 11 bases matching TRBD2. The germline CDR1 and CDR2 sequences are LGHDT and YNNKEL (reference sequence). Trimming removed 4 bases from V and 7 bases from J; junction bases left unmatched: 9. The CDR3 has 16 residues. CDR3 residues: CASSPLAGGPRNEQFF. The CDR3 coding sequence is TGTGCCAGCAGCCCCTTAGCGGGGGGGCCGCGGAATGAGCAGTTCTTC.

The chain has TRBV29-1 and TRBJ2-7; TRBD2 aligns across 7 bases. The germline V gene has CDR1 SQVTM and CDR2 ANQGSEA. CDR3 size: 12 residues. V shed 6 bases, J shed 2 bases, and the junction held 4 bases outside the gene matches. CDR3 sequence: CSVKTSPYEQYF. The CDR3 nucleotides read TGCAGCGTAAAGACTAGCCCCTACGAGCAGTACTTC.

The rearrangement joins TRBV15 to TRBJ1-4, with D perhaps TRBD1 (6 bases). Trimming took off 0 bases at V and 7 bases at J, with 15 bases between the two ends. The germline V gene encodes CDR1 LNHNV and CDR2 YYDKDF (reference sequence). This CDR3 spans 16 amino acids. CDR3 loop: CATSRDLGAGSEKLFF. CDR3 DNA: TGTGCCACCAGCAGAGATTTGGGGGCAGGGAGTGAAAAACTGTTTTTT. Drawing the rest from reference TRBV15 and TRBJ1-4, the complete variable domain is DAMVIQNPRYQVTQFGKPVTLSCSQTLNHNVMYWYQQKSSQAPKLLFHYYDKDFNNEADTPDNFQSRRPNTSFCFLDIRSPGLGDTAMYLCATSRDLGAGSEKLFFGSGTQLSVL.

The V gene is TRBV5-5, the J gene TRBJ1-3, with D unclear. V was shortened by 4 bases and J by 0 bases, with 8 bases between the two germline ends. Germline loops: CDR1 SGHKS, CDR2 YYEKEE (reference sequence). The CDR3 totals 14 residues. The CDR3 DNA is TGTGCCAGCAGCGCCGATCCCTCTGGAAACACCATATATTTT. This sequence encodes CASSADPSGNTIYF.

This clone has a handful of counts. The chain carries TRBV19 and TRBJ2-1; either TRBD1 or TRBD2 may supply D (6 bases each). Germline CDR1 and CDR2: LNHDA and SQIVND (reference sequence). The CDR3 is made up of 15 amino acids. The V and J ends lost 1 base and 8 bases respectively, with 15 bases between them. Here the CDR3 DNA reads TGTGCCAGTAGTATAGTAGGGGGAGGTATAGATGAGCAGTTCTTC. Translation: CASSIVGGGIDEQFF.

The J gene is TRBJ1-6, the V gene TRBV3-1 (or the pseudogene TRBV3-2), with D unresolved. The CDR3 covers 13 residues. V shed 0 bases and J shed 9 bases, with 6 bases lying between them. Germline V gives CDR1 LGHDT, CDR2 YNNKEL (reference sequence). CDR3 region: CASSQDLVSPLHF. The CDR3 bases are TGTGCCAGCAGCCAAGATTTGGTTTCACCCCTCCACTTT.

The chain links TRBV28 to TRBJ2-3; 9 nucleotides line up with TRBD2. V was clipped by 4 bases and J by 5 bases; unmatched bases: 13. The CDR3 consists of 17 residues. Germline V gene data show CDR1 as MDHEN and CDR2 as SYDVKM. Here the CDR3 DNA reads TGTGCCAGCAGTTCCTACATAGCGGGAGAGGGTGGAGATACGCAGTATTTT. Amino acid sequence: CASSSYIAGEGGDTQYF.

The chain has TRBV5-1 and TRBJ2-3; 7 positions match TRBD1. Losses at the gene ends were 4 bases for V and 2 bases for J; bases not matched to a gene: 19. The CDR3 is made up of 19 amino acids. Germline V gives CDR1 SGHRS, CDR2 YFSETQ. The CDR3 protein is CASSRVPTTGTDHTDTQYF. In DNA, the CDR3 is TGCGCCAGCAGCCGGGTTCCTACTACCGGGACAGATCACACAGATACGCAGTATTTT. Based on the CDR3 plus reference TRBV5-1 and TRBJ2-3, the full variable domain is KAGVTQTPRYLIKTRGQQVTLSCSPISGHRSVSWYQQTPGQGLQFLFEYFSETQRNKGNFPGRFSGRQFSNSRSEMNVSTLELGDSALYLCASSRVPTTGTDHTDTQYFGPGTRLTVL.

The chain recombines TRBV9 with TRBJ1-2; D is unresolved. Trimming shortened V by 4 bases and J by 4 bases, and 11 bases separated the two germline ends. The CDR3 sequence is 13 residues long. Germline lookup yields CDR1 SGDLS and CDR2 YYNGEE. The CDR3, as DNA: TGTGCCAGCAGCCCCCGGACGGGCTATGGCTACACCTTC. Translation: CASSPRTGYGYTF.

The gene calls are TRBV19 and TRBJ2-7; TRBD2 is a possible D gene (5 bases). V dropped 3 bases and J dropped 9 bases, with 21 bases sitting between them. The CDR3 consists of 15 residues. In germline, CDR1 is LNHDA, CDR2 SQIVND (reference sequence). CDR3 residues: CASSMMVSDREGQYF. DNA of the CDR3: TGTGCCAGTAGTATGATGGTATCCGACCGAGAGGGGCAGTACTTC. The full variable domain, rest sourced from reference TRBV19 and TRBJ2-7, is DGGITQSPKYLFRKEGQNVTLSCEQNLNHDAMYWYRQDPGQGLRLIYYSQIVNDFQKGDIAEGYSVSREKKESFPLTVTSAQKNPTAFYLCASSMMVSDREGQYFGPGTRLTVT.

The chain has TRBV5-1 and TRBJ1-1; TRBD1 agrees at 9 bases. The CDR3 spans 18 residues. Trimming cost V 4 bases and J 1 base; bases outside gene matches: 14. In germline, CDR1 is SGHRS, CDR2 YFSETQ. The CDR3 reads CASSLIPPGQGRNTEAFF. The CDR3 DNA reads TGCGCCAGCAGCCTAATACCGCCGGGACAGGGTCGGAACACTGAAGCTTTCTTT. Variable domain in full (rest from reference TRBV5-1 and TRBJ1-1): KAGVTQTPRYLIKTRGQQVTLSCSPISGHRSVSWYQQTPGQGLQFLFEYFSETQRNKGNFPGRFSGRQFSNSRSEMNVSTLELGDSALYLCASSLIPPGQGRNTEAFFGQGTRLTVV.

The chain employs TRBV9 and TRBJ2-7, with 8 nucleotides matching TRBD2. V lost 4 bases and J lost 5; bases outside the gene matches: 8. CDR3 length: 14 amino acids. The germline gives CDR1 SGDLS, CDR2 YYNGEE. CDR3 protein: CASSTTGTRDEQYF. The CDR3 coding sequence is TGTGCCAGCAGCACCACCGGGACTAGGGACGAGCAGTACTTC. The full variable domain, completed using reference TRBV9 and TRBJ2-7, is DSGVTQTPKHLITATGQRVTLRCSPRSGDLSVYWYQQSLDQGLQFLIQYYNGEERAKGNILERFSAQQFPDLHSELNLSSLELGDSALYFCASSTTGTRDEQYFGPGTRLTVT.

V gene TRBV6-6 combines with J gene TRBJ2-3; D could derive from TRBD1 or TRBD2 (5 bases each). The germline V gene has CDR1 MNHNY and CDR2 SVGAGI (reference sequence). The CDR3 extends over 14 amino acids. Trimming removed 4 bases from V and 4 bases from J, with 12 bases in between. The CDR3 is CASSLRGVADTQYF. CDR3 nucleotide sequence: TGTGCCAGCAGTTTAAGGGGAGTGGCAGATACGCAGTATTTT.

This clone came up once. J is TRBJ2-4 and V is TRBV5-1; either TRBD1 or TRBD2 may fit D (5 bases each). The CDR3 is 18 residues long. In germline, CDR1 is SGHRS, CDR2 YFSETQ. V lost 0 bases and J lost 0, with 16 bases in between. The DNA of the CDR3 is TGCGCCAGCAGCTTGGTAGGGATCGGGGCTCTAGCCAAAAACATTCAGTACTTC. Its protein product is CASSLVGIGALAKNIQYF.

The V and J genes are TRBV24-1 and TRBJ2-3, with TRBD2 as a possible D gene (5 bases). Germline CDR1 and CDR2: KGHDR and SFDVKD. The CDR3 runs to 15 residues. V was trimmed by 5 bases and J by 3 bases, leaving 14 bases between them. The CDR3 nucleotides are TGTGCCACCAGTGCACCGGGGAGTAGGACAGATACGCAGTATTTT. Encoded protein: CATSAPGSRTDTQYF.

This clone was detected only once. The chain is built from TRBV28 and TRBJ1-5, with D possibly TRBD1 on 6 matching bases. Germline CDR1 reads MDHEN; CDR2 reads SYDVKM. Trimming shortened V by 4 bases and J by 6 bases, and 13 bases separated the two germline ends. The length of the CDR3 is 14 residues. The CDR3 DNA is TGTGCCAGCAGTTCAGAGGGGGGCGTTCAGCCCCAGCATTTT. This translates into CASSSEGGVQPQHF.

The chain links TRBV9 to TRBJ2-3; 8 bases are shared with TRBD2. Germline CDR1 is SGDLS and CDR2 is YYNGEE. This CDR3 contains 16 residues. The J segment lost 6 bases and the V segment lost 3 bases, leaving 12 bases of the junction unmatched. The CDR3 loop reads CASSARLGAGGDTQYF. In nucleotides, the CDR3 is TGTGCCAGCAGCGCCCGCTTGGGGGCGGGAGGCGATACGCAGTATTTT.

The CDR3 DNA reads as TGTGCCAGCAGCTTAAACAGGGGGCTTCCCTCTGGGGCCAACGTCCTGACTTTC. Its translation is CASSLNRGLPSGANVLTF. This chain links TRBV7-3 with TRBJ2-6; 9 nucleotides line up with TRBD1. Losses at the gene ends were 1 base for V and 0 bases for J; bases not matched to a gene: 4. The CDR3 contains 18 residues. The germline gives CDR1 SGHTA, CDR2 FQGTGA.

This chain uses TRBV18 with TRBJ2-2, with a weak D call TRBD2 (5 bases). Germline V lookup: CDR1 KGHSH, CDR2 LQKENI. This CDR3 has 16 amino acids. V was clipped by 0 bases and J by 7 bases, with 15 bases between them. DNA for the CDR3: TGTGCCAGCTCACCACCGGGGATGGGGAGAAGCGGGGAGCTGTTTTTT. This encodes CASSPPGMGRSGELFF.

CDR3 bases: TGTGCCAGCAGCGCGGGGGGGACAAAAGAGACCCAGTACTTC. Protein product: CASSAGGTKETQYF. The chain links TRBV9 to TRBJ2-5, with TRBD2 matching 8 bases. The J segment lost 3 bases and the V segment lost 3 bases, leaving 4 bases of the junction unmatched. The CDR3 has 14 amino acids. Germline V gene lookup returns CDR1 SGDLS and CDR2 YYNGEE.

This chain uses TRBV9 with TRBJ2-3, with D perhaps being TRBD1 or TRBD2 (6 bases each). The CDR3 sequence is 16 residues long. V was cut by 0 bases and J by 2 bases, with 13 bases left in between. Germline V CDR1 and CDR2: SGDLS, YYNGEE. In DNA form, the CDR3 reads TGTGCCAGCAGCGTAGATGGGGGGCCCACCACAGATACGCAGTATTTT. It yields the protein CASSVDGGPTTDTQYF.